This TCR beta chain was observed in a study of cytomegalovirus exposure and HLA in healthy donors. Findings and limits, study-wide: The study assumed roughly uniform donor sequencing depth for presence/absence analyses. Researchers reported that a few CMV-associated chains were confirmed in vitro as CMV antigen-specific. Reportedly, HLA-A and HLA-B alleles of most subjects were accurately predicted from TCR beta.

In regard to this clone: Its specificity is unknown.

60 Vbeta and 13 Jbeta primers were used in PCR. Generated by immunoSEQ multiplex PCR, the TCRdb table keeps only in-frame clones and is missing some. The table shows roughly 130,000 clones, with about 81% occurring only once. Germline-derived CDR1 and CDR2 are MNHEY and SVGAGI. V shed 5 bases and J 5 bases; nucleotides not matched to a gene: 7. This CDR3 has 15 residues. The rearrangement uses TRBV6-5 and TRBJ2-2; TRBD1 aligns across 8 bases. The sequence derives from a woman in her thirties or forties in good health and CMV-seropositive. The sample taken for sequencing was PBMCs. CDR3 nucleotides: TGTGCCAGCAGTCCCGGGACAGGATCTACCGGGGAGCTGTTTTTT. Its protein is CASSPGTGSTGELFF.